Listed here are 21 T cell receptor beta chains from one sample, sequenced in a study of patients and donors after allogeneic stem cell transplantation. TCRdb re-called the RT-PCR reads through MiXCR, storing one row per CDR3 protein. This table holds more than 850,000 distinct CDR3 sequences, over 15% found once. What was sequenced was blood, either unsorted or a sorted T cell fraction (not recorded which). These receptors came from a human donor who was either an allogeneic HSCT recipient or a stem cell or donor lymphocyte infusion donor (not recorded which). It is not recorded whose cells these are; they may come from a transplant donor.

This clonotype turned up a few times. The V and J genes are TRBV9 and TRBJ2-3; D not certain. With 0 bases removed from V and 2 bases from J, the gap between germline ends came to 7 bases. The CDR3 consists of 14 residues. Germline V lookup: CDR1 SGDLS, CDR2 YYNGEE. CDR3 protein: CASSVGSFTDTQYF. The CDR3 nucleotides are TGTGCCAGCAGCGTAGGGTCTTTCACAGATACGCAGTATTTT.

The V and J genes are TRBV11-2 and TRBJ2-2; 14 bases are a match to TRBD2. V lost 1 base to trimming and J lost 3 bases; unmatched junction nucleotides: 10. CDR3 length: 20 amino acids. Germline CDR1 SGHAT, CDR2 FQNNGV. DNA of the CDR3: TGTGCCAGCAGCTTAGTAGCCGGGACTAGCGGGGGCCGACACACCGGGGAGCTGTTTTTT. Translating it yields CASSLVAGTSGGRHTGELFF.

This clonotype showed up many times. The genes are TRBV24-1 and TRBJ1-5; 8 positions match TRBD1. This CDR3 has 15 amino acids. Unmatched junction bases numbered 5, after V lost 3 bases and J lost 5 bases. Germline V gene lookup returns CDR1 KGHDR and CDR2 SFDVKD. The CDR3 region has the DNA TGTGCCACCAGTGATGGCTACAGGGGGGATCAGCCCCAGCATTTT. Protein: CATSDGYRGDQPQHF.

At least ten counts were recorded for this clonotype. The rearrangement uses TRBV12-3 or TRBV12-4 and TRBJ2-2; 8 bases are shared with TRBD2. The CDR3 length is 16 residues. V trimming: 3 bases; J trimming: 1 base; junction bases outside the gene matches: 4. The CDR3 DNA reads TGTGCCAGCAGTTTCCCAGCGGGGGTGAACACCGGGGAGCTGTTTTTT. Amino acids: CASSFPAGVNTGELFF.

This chain joins TRBV5-1 and TRBJ1-1; no reliable D call. Germline lookup yields CDR1 SGHRS and CDR2 YFSETQ. V lost 1 base and J 1 base, leaving 11 bases between the germline ends. The CDR3 is made up of 15 amino acids. The CDR3 spells CASSLMVSANTEAFF. The CDR3 DNA is TGCGCCAGCAGCTTGATGGTCAGTGCGAACACTGAAGCTTTCTTT. Drawing the rest from reference TRBV5-1 and TRBJ1-1, the complete variable domain is KAGVTQTPRYLIKTRGQQVTLSCSPISGHRSVSWYQQTPGQGLQFLFEYFSETQRNKGNFPGRFSGRQFSNSRSEMNVSTLELGDSALYLCASSLMVSANTEAFFGQGTRLTVV.

This clonotype was counted a single time. The chain is built from TRBV7-9 and TRBJ2-3; 10 bases line up with TRBD1. The CDR3 has 14 residues. With 8 bases clipped from V and 4 bases from J, the junction kept 6 bases outside the gene matches. The V gene's germline CDR1 is SEHNR and CDR2 FQNEAQ (reference sequence). The CDR3 here is CASGETGGPDTQYF. Written as DNA, the CDR3 is TGTGCCAGCGGTGAGACAGGGGGCCCAGATACGCAGTATTTT.

The V gene is TRBV27, the J gene TRBJ1-1; D is possibly TRBD1 (6 bases). Per germline, CDR1 MNHEY and CDR2 SMNVEV (reference sequence). The CDR3 covers 16 residues. V was pared by 5 bases and J by 0 bases, with 16 bases between. The chain's CDR3 is CASSTMGAGLNTEAFF. CDR3 nucleotide sequence: TGTGCCAGCAGTACTATGGGGGCCGGTCTGAACACTGAAGCTTTCTTT.

The chain joins TRBV12-3 or TRBV12-4 to TRBJ1-2, with no clear D. This CDR3 has 12 amino acids. V lost 4 bases, J lost 4 bases, and 7 bases lay in between. CDR3 DNA: TGTGCCAGCAGTTCTTGGTTCTATGGCTACACCTTC. Translated, it gives CASSSWFYGYTF.

This clonotype was found many times. V usage is TRBV20-1 and J usage is TRBJ2-1; 9 bases agree with TRBD2. Germline loops: CDR1 DFQATT, CDR2 SNEGSKA (reference sequence). The J segment lost 8 bases and the V segment lost 7 bases, leaving 9 bases of the junction unmatched. The CDR3 contains 13 residues. CDR3 DNA sequence: TGCAGTGGTTTTAGCGGGAGAGAGTATGAGCAGTTCTTC. Translation: CSGFSGREYEQFF.

The chain joins TRBV7-2 to TRBJ2-1, with 8 bases that match TRBD1. The CDR3 runs 13 residues. V lost 2 bases, J lost 11 bases, and 5 bases stayed unmatched. Per the germline V gene, CDR1 is SGHTA and CDR2 is FQGNSA. CDR3 nucleotides: TGTGCCAGCAGCTTACCGGGACAGGAAAAGCAGTTCTTC. Protein product: CASSLPGQEKQFF.

The rearrangement links TRBV20-1 to TRBJ2-7; TRBD2 agrees at 8 bases. Germline CDR1 DFQATT, CDR2 SNEGSKA (reference sequence). The CDR3 contains 12 residues. The CDR3 spells CRAGTSSYEQYF. The DNA of the CDR3 is TGCAGAGCCGGGACTAGCTCCTACGAGCAGTACTTC.

This clonotype was observed at least ten times. CDR3 residues: CASSVGAGGYEQYF. The CDR3, as DNA: TGTGCCAGCAGCGTAGGAGCAGGGGGCTACGAGCAGTACTTC. V gene TRBV9 combines with J gene TRBJ2-7, with 7 bases aligning to TRBD1. Germline CDR1 SGDLS, CDR2 YYNGEE. V lost 0 bases, J lost 3 bases, and 3 bases stayed unmatched. This CDR3 spans 14 amino acids. Together with reference TRBV9 and TRBJ2-7, the CDR3 gives the full variable domain: DSGVTQTPKHLITATGQRVTLRCSPRSGDLSVYWYQQSLDQGLQFLIQYYNGEERAKGNILERFSAQQFPDLHSELNLSSLELGDSALYFCASSVGAGGYEQYFGPGTRLTVT.

The J gene is TRBJ2-2, the V gene TRBV4-2; D uncertain. Germline lookup yields CDR1 LGHNA and CDR2 YNFKEQ. This CDR3 has 15 residues. V was clipped by 4 bases and J by 1 base, with 10 bases between them. This CDR3 reads CASSLRSGNTGELFF. The DNA of the CDR3 is TGTGCCAGCAGCCTGCGCTCCGGGAACACCGGGGAGCTGTTTTTT.

In its sample, this clonotype was seen many times. The genes are TRBV6-5 and TRBJ1-3; D may be TRBD1 (6 bases). This CDR3 is 16 amino acids long. The V end was cut by 2 bases, the J end by 1 base, with 12 bases between. Germline-derived CDR1 and CDR2 are MNHEY and SVGAGI. This CDR3 reads CASSYNRGASGNTIYF. The CDR3 DNA follows: TGTGCCAGCAGTTACAATCGGGGGGCATCTGGAAACACCATATATTTT.

The chain employs TRBV24-1 and TRBJ2-5; maybe TRBD1 (5 bases). The CDR3 totals 16 residues. V lost 2 bases and J 2 bases, leaving 14 bases between the germline ends. Germline V gene lookup returns CDR1 KGHDR and CDR2 SFDVKD. The CDR3 region has the DNA TGTGCCACCAGTGATTCTCAGACAGACGGACAAGAGACCCAGTACTTC. As protein: CATSDSQTDGQETQYF.

This clonotype was seen a handful of times. This CDR3 reads CASSLFQGTTEAFF. CDR3 DNA sequence: TGTGCCAGCAGCTTGTTTCAGGGGACCACTGAAGCTTTCTTT. V is TRBV5-5 and J is TRBJ1-1; D is possibly TRBD1 (6 bases). CDR1 and CDR2 (germline): SGHKS, YYEKEE (reference sequence). V was clipped by 1 base and J by 4 bases, with 11 bases between them. This CDR3 contains 14 residues.

The chain combines TRBV24-1 with TRBJ2-2, with D unresolved. The V end was cut by 2 bases, the J end by 2 bases, with 11 bases between. The germline CDR1 and CDR2 sequences are KGHDR and SFDVKD. There are 16 residues in the CDR3. CDR3 in amino acids: CATSDSVGTNTGELFF. As DNA, the CDR3 is TGTGCCACCAGTGATTCTGTCGGAACAAACACCGGGGAGCTGTTTTTT.

This clonotype has at least ten counts. This CDR3 is CATSSTGTSGRATNTGELFF. The CDR3 DNA sequence: TGTGCCACCAGTTCGACCGGGACTAGCGGGAGGGCGACCAACACCGGGGAGCTGTTTTTT. The chain uses TRBV24-1 and TRBJ2-2, with 16 positions matching TRBD2. Germline V gene sequence: CDR1 KGHDR, CDR2 SFDVKD. Losses at the gene ends were 6 bases for V and 2 bases for J; bases not matched to a gene: 11. CDR3 length equals 20 residues.

The chain combines TRBV7-9 with TRBJ1-5; D is ambiguous. The CDR3 extends over 15 amino acids. Germline CDR1 reads SEHNR; CDR2 reads FQNEAQ (reference sequence). Trimming took 1 base from V and 1 from J, leaving 8 bases between them. CDR3 loop: CASSLEGPSNQPQHF. The CDR3 coding sequence is TGTGCCAGCAGCTTAGAGGGTCCAAGCAATCAGCCCCAGCATTTT. Full variable domain (remainder filled in from reference TRBV7-9 and TRBJ1-5): DTGVSQNPRHKITKRGQNVTFRCDPISEHNRLYWYRQTLGQGPEFLTYFQNEAQLEKSRLLSDRFSAERPKGSFSTLEIQRTEQGDSAMYLCASSLEGPSNQPQHFGDGTRLSIL.

This clonotype showed up just a few times. CDR3 in amino acids: CSARATSWPIDEQFF. The CDR3 bases are TGCAGTGCTAGAGCGACTAGTTGGCCCATTGATGAGCAGTTCTTC. The chain uses TRBV20-1 and TRBJ2-1; weak D call: TRBD2 (6 bases). V lost 1 base and J 8 bases, leaving 18 bases between the germline ends. CDR3 length equals 15 residues. Germline V gene lookup returns CDR1 DFQATT and CDR2 SNEGSKA (reference sequence).

In its sample, this clonotype was seen a few times. The rearrangement links TRBV20-1 to TRBJ2-7; D gene ambiguous. The V and J ends lost 6 bases and 0 bases respectively, with 9 bases between them. This CDR3 is 12 amino acids long. CDR1 is DFQATT, CDR2 SNEGSKA, per germline (reference sequence). The CDR3 reads CSAKGNSYEQYF. CDR3 coding DNA: TGCAGTGCAAAGGGTAACTCCTACGAGCAGTACTTC.